This T cell receptor (beta chain) was recovered during a study of shared clonotypes between healthy human individuals. A remark on this clone: The antigen is unknown.

Sequencing was performed with immunoSEQ multiplex PCR; in TCRdb, only in-frame clones are kept and a portion is missing. The sample holds millions of clones, approximately 95% seen once. CDR1 is SQVTM and CDR2 is ANQGSEA in the germline V gene. CDR3 length: 13 amino acids. V was trimmed by 2 bases and J by 7 bases, leaving 15 bases between them. Study conclusions and caveats: Compared with memory subsets, naive subsets generally had larger estimated richness.

The chain is built from TRBV29-1 and TRBJ2-7; D is unclear. Specimen: naive CD4+ T cells from PBMCs. Specified subset: CD45RA+ positively selected. The clonotype originates from a young man in good health. Some clones in this sample may be carry-over from other donors' samples. The CDR3 loop is CSVESADQVEQYF. In DNA, the CDR3 is TGCAGCGTTGAATCGGCAGATCAAGTGGAGCAGTACTTC.